The 9 T cell receptor beta chains below were found in one sample sequenced in a study of T cell responses to AZD1222 COVID-19 vaccine. The table came from immunoSEQ multiplex PCR; TCRdb's copy has only in-frame clones and leaves some out. The table lists 90,000 to 150,000 clones, 88% of them singletons. The sequenced sample was peripheral blood, obtained on day 0 of AZD1222 vaccination. The source of these receptors is an adult in good health.

This clone was detected ten times or more. This chain uses TRBV5-6 with TRBJ2-5; TRBD2 agrees at 7 bases. The V gene's germline CDR1 is SGHDT and CDR2 YYEEEE. CDR3 length equals 17 residues. J was trimmed by 10 bases and V by 4 bases; bases with no gene match: 22. CDR3 sequence: CASSPRQAGLPSEGQYF. CDR3 sequence (DNA): TGTGCCAGCAGCCCCCGGCAAGCGGGGCTTCCCTCTGAGGGCCAGTACTTC. Filled out from reference TRBV5-6 and TRBJ2-5, the complete variable domain reads DAGVTQSPTHLIKTRGQQVTLRCSPKSGHDTVSWYQQALGQGPQFIFQYYEEEERQRGNFPDRFSGHQFPNYSSELNVNALLLGDSALYLCASSPRQAGLPSEGQYFGPGTRLLVL.

The chain is built from TRBV4-1 and TRBJ1-4; 12 bases line up with TRBD1. V was clipped by 2 bases and J by 7 bases; unmatched bases: 11. The germline CDR1 and CDR2 sequences are MGHRA and YSYEKL. The CDR3 extends over 18 amino acids. The CDR3 sequence is CASSQSRDRGRVGEKLFF. CDR3 in DNA: TGCGCCAGCAGCCAATCGCGGGACAGGGGGCGCGTGGGTGAAAAACTGTTTTTT.

This clone has only a few counts. V is TRBV19 and J is TRBJ1-3; D is uncertain. Germline values: CDR1 LNHDA, CDR2 SQIVND (reference sequence). The ends were cut back, 9 bases at V and 3 bases at J, with 12 bases in the middle. This CDR3 contains 13 residues. CDR3 in amino acids: CASERGVGNTIYF. CDR3 DNA: TGTGCCAGCGAACGGGGTGTTGGAAACACCATATATTTT.

The chain uses TRBV6-5 and TRBJ1-6; D unclear. From germline, CDR1 is MNHEY and CDR2 SVGAGI. The V gene lost 7 bases and the J gene lost 5 bases, with 9 bases spanning the gap. The CDR3 totals 13 residues. The CDR3 coding sequence is TGTGCCAGCACGGCCAGACATAATTCACCCCTCCACTTT. Protein product: CASTARHNSPLHF.

This rearrangement joins TRBV19 to TRBJ1-2; D not resolved. Per the germline V gene, CDR1 is LNHDA and CDR2 is SQIVND (reference sequence). Deletions cut 8 bases from V and 7 bases from J, with 14 bases between. The CDR3 loop spans 12 amino acids. For the CDR3, the DNA is TGTGCCAGTGGAGGAGCCGGAGGTGGCTACACCTTC. It yields the protein CASGGAGGGYTF.

The chain uses TRBV5-4 and TRBJ1-5; D ambiguous. CDR3 size: 13 residues. In germline, CDR1 is SGHNT, CDR2 YYREEE (reference sequence). Trimming cost V 4 bases and J 5 bases, with 10 bases left between them. The CDR3: CASSLVPDQPQHF. CDR3 in DNA: TGTGCCAGCAGCCTGGTGCCGGATCAGCCCCAGCATTTT. The variable domain in full, completed from reference TRBV5-4 and TRBJ1-5, reads ETGVTQSPTHLIKTRGQQVTLRCSSQSGHNTVSWYQQALGQGPQFIFQYYREEENGRGNFPPRFSGLQFPNYSSELNVNALELDDSALYLCASSLVPDQPQHFGDGTRLSIL.

V gene TRBV11-2 combines with J gene TRBJ1-5; D may be TRBD1 (5 bases). Germline CDR1 and CDR2: SGHAT and FQNNGV. V lost 1 base to trimming and J lost 4 bases, with 11 bases between them. The CDR3 length is 15 residues. CDR3: CASSLGQQTNQPQHF. In DNA, the CDR3 is TGTGCCAGCAGCTTAGGACAGCAGACTAATCAGCCCCAGCATTTT.

The chain employs TRBV4-3 and TRBJ2-3; 11 bases align to TRBD2. From germline, CDR1 is LGHNA and CDR2 YSLEER. With V trimmed by 2 bases and J by 0 bases, 1 base remained unmatched. CDR3 length: 16 amino acids. Here the CDR3 DNA reads TGCGCCAGCAGCCAAAGGACTAGCGGGAGCACAGATACGCAGTATTTT. It translates to CASSQRTSGSTDTQYF.

The chain carries TRBV7-8 and TRBJ1-5; the match to TRBD1 covers 7 bases. Per the germline V gene, CDR1 is SGHVS and CDR2 is FQNEAQ. Trimming removed 5 bases from V and 3 bases from J; junction bases left unmatched: 7. This CDR3 has 15 amino acids. CDR3 region: CASSPGTALNQPQHF. The CDR3 nucleotides read TGTGCCAGCAGCCCCGGGACAGCCCTCAATCAGCCCCAGCATTTT.